This TCR beta chain is from a study of post-analysis software for immune sequencing data. Study conclusions and caveats: F measure showed strong co-clustering of same-batch samples. Significantly lower normalized Chao1 diversity was seen in multiple sclerosis patients than in controls.

Researchers reported that TCR beta cDNA libraries carried unique molecular identifiers. Researchers reported approximately 500,000 cDNA molecules coming from approximately 0.91 to 9.4 million T cells. Each CDR3 protein is one row after TCRdb ran MiXCR on the PCR reads. The data show about 820,000 distinct CDR3 sequences, 53% seen once. Details on this clonotype: Its cognate antigen is unknown.

The sample taken for sequencing was blood. The receptor's source is a girl between 5 and 17 years old with multiple sclerosis.

The CDR3 reads CASSFPMGQGNYEQYF. CDR3 bases: TGCGCCAGCAGCTTCCCAATGGGACAGGGAAACTACGAGCAGTACTTC. V usage is TRBV5-1 and J usage is TRBJ2-7; 9 nucleotides line up with TRBD1. The CDR3 loop spans 16 amino acids. CDR1 SGHRS and CDR2 YFSETQ come from the germline V gene. V trimming: 2 bases; J trimming: 3 bases; junction bases outside the gene matches: 9.